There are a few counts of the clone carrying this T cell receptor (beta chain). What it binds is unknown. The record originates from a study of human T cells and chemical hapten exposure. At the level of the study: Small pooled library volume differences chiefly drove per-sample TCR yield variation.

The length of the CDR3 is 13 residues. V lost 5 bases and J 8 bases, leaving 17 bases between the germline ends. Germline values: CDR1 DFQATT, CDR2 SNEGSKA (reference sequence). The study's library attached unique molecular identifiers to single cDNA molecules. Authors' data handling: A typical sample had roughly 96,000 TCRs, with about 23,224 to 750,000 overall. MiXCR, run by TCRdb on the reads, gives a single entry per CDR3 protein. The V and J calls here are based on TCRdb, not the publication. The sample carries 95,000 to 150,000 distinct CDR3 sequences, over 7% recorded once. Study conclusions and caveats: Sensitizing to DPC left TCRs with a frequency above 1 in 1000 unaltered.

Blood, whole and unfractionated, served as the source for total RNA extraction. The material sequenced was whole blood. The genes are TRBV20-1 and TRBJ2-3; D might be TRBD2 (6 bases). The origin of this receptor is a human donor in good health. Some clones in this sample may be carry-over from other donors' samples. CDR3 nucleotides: TGCAGTGCTTCAATAAGCGGGTCGGGTACGCAGTATTTT. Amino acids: CSASISGSGTQYF.